Presented here are 20 T cell receptor beta chains from one specimen sequenced in a study of fetal regulatory T cell absence and autoimmunity. Assay: immunoSEQ multiplex PCR; the TCRdb copy retains only in-frame clones and omits some. Among some 87,000 clones listed, approximately 75% were seen once. Sequencing used pancreas tissue. All receptors come from a male donor with IPEX syndrome.

This clone was seen a handful of times. This chain connects TRBV7-6 to TRBJ2-3, with D possibly being TRBD2 (5 bases). Germline values: CDR1 SGHVS, CDR2 FNYEAQ. V lost 6 bases and J lost 1, with 17 bases in between. The CDR3 is 16 amino acids. DNA of the CDR3: TGTGCCAGCAGTTCTAGCCGGCGGGTAGGCACAGATACGCAGTATTTT. It specifies CASSSSRRVGTDTQYF.

The chain couples TRBV4-1 to TRBJ2-5, with no clear D. Germline V gene sequence: CDR1 MGHRA, CDR2 YSYEKL. V lost 0 bases and J lost 1, with 12 bases in between. The CDR3 spans 16 residues. The CDR3 DNA is TGCGCCAGCAGCCAAGATCTCGGCGTGCCCCAAGAGACCCAGTACTTC. The encoded protein is CASSQDLGVPQETQYF.

The chain recombines TRBV2 with TRBJ2-1, with D unresolved. Per germline, CDR1 SNHLY and CDR2 FYNNEI. V gave up 2 bases and J gave up 0 bases, with 11 bases separating them. The CDR3 is made up of 16 amino acids. CDR3 in amino acids: CASSEPTESSYNEQFF. CDR3 DNA sequence: TGTGCCAGCAGTGAACCGACTGAGAGCTCCTACAATGAGCAGTTCTTC.

The genes are TRBV7-2 and TRBJ2-1, with 8 bases fitting TRBD2. The germline V gene has CDR1 SGHTA and CDR2 FQGNSA. CDR3 length: 16 amino acids. The V and J ends lost 6 bases and 3 bases, in that order; junction bases with no gene match: 10. The CDR3 is CASRRPGLGGYNEQFF. DNA of the CDR3: TGTGCCAGCAGACGACCGGGACTAGGGGGCTACAATGAGCAGTTCTTC.

The J gene is TRBJ1-2, the V gene TRBV4-3; no clear D. CDR1 LGHNA and CDR2 YSLEER come from the germline V gene. The V end was cut by 0 bases, the J end by 2 bases, with 7 bases between. CDR3 size: 14 residues. DNA of the CDR3: TGCGCCAGCAGCCAAGACAGGCGGAACTATGGCTACACCTTC. Translation: CASSQDRRNYGYTF.

This clone turned up a few times. V gene TRBV7-9 combines with J gene TRBJ2-1; D is uncertain. Germline CDR1 is SEHNR and CDR2 is FQNEAQ (reference sequence). Deletions cut 5 bases from V and 11 bases from J, with 13 bases between. There are 12 residues in the CDR3. CDR3 protein: CASSRPIGQQFF. The CDR3 nucleotides read TGTGCCAGCAGCCGACCAATCGGTCAGCAGTTCTTC.

The J gene is TRBJ2-1, the V gene TRBV6-5, with 10 bases fitting TRBD1. Germline V gene lookup returns CDR1 MNHEY and CDR2 SVGAGI. V lost 0 bases to trimming and J lost 9 bases; unmatched junction nucleotides: 5. The CDR3 has 15 residues. CDR3: CASSYSRQGAGEQFF. In nucleotides, the CDR3 is TGTGCCAGCAGTTACTCGAGACAGGGGGCGGGTGAGCAGTTCTTC.

The chain has TRBV19 and TRBJ2-3; TRBD1 matches at 8 bases. CDR3 length: 15 amino acids. Looked up from germline, CDR1 is LNHDA and CDR2 is SQIVND (reference sequence). The V segment lost 2 bases and the J segment 0 bases; nucleotides outside the gene matches: 1. CDR3 sequence reads: CASSIQGASTDTQYF. In nucleotides, the CDR3 is TGTGCCAGTAGTATACAGGGGGCTAGCACAGATACGCAGTATTTT.

This clone was seen a single time. This chain joins TRBV6-9 and TRBJ1-3; 10 bases fit TRBD1. Germline V lookup: CDR1 MNHGY, CDR2 SVAAGI. This CDR3 has 15 amino acids. V gave up 10 bases and J gave up 7 bases; unmatched junction bases: 13. The CDR3 DNA follows: TGTGCCACCGAAACTCCGGGACAGGGGCAGAACACCATATATTTT. It encodes CATETPGQGQNTIYF.

V is TRBV20-1 and J is TRBJ1-1; 8 bases line up with TRBD1. The J segment lost 8 bases and the V segment lost 4 bases, leaving 3 bases of the junction unmatched. Germline CDR1 DFQATT, CDR2 SNEGSKA (reference sequence). This CDR3 comprises 11 residues. CDR3 protein: CSAKAGGEAFF. In nucleotides, the CDR3 is TGCAGTGCTAAAGCAGGGGGCGAAGCTTTCTTT.

This chain connects TRBV9 to TRBJ2-2; 8 nucleotides match TRBD2. The CDR3 loop spans 16 amino acids. CDR1 is SGDLS and CDR2 is YYNGEE in the germline V gene. The trim removed 3 bases at V and 2 bases at J, leaving 6 bases unmatched. CDR3 residues: CASSGIGGANTGELFF. DNA of the CDR3: TGTGCCAGCAGCGGTATCGGGGGGGCCAACACCGGGGAGCTGTTTTTT.

This clone has just a few counts. The chain has TRBV6-5 and TRBJ2-7; no reliable D call. The CDR3 has 12 residues. V gave up 5 bases and J gave up 4 bases, with 9 bases separating them. The germline CDR1 and CDR2 sequences are MNHEY and SVGAGI. The CDR3 sequence: CASSPNWYEQYF. In DNA form, the CDR3 reads TGTGCCAGCAGTCCCAACTGGTACGAGCAGTACTTC.

This rearrangement joins TRBV6-5 to TRBJ2-2; 11 nucleotides agree with TRBD2. The J segment lost 6 bases and the V segment lost 6 bases, leaving 0 bases of the junction unmatched. This CDR3 has 13 residues. Germline CDR1 MNHEY, CDR2 SVGAGI. CDR3 in DNA: TGTGCCAGCAGACTAGCGGGAGCCGGGGAGCTGTTTTTT. Translated, it gives CASRLAGAGELFF.

This chain links TRBV5-4 with TRBJ1-2, with D uncertain. Germline values: CDR1 SGHNT, CDR2 YYREEE (reference sequence). The V end was cut by 0 bases, the J end by 2 bases, with 11 bases between. The CDR3 has 15 residues. CDR3 DNA: TGTGCCAGCAGCTTGGCCCCAACTGTGAACTATGGCTACACCTTC. Translation gives CASSLAPTVNYGYTF.

The chain carries TRBV9 and TRBJ1-3, with D perhaps TRBD1 (5 bases). From germline, CDR1 is SGDLS and CDR2 YYNGEE. CDR3 length: 17 amino acids. V dropped 3 bases and J dropped 0 bases, with 16 bases sitting between them. CDR3 in DNA: TGTGCCAGCAGCGATCCGACGGCAGGGTACTCTGGAAACACCATATATTTT. Protein sequence: CASSDPTAGYSGNTIYF.

The chain employs TRBV7-9 and TRBJ2-2, with 10 bases identical to TRBD2. CDR3 length: 16 residues. In germline, CDR1 is SEHNR, CDR2 FQNEAQ (reference sequence). V lost 6 bases to trimming and J lost 2 bases; unmatched junction nucleotides: 6. Here the CDR3 DNA reads TGTGCCAGCAGACTCGGACTAGCGGTTAACACCGGGGAGCTGTTTTTT. Amino acid sequence: CASRLGLAVNTGELFF.

The chain links TRBV30 to TRBJ2-5; D tentatively fits TRBD1 or TRBD2 (7 bases each). CDR1 is GTSNPN and CDR2 is SVGIG in the germline V gene (reference sequence). With 0 bases removed from V and 4 bases from J, the gap between germline ends came to 9 bases. The CDR3 runs to 13 residues. The CDR3 region is CAWSVRGGETQYF. CDR3 nucleotide sequence: TGTGCCTGGAGTGTCAGGGGGGGAGAGACCCAGTACTTC.

There are a few counts of this clone. The V and J genes are TRBV10-2 and TRBJ2-1; maybe TRBD2 (5 bases). Trimming removed 2 bases at V and 6 bases at J, with 5 bases between. The V gene's germline CDR1 is WSHSY and CDR2 SAAADI. The CDR3 sequence is 12 residues long. CDR3 bases: TGCGCCAGCAGTGAGGGAGGCAATGAGCAGTTCTTC. Protein product: CASSEGGNEQFF.

V gene TRBV5-1 combines with J gene TRBJ2-3; tentatively, D is TRBD1 or TRBD2 (6 bases each). Germline V lookup: CDR1 SGHRS, CDR2 YFSETQ. V was cut by 2 bases and J by 1 base, with 11 bases left in between. The CDR3 runs to 15 residues. The CDR3 sequence: CASSLAEGGTDTQYF. CDR3 sequence (DNA): TGCGCCAGCAGCTTAGCGGAGGGGGGCACAGATACGCAGTATTTT.

The chain is built from TRBV9 and TRBJ2-7; TRBD2 matches 9 bases. J was trimmed by 3 bases and V by 0 bases; bases with no gene match: 7. CDR1 is SGDLS, CDR2 YYNGEE, per germline. The CDR3 length is 16 residues. CDR3 sequence reads: CASSVAALAGYYEQYF. CDR3 bases: TGTGCCAGCAGCGTAGCTGCGCTAGCGGGGTACTACGAGCAGTACTTC.